Each of the 21 T cell receptor beta chains below was sequenced from the same sample in a study of cytomegalovirus exposure and HLA in healthy donors. Primers: 60 Vbeta forward and 13 Jbeta reverse. Here immunoSEQ multiplex PCR was the method, and the copy in TCRdb shows in-frame clones only, minus some. This sample has fewer than 95,000 clones, with about 63% found just once. The material sequenced was PBMCs. Receptors originate from a woman aged 25 to 39 in good health and CMV-seronegative.

Here the CDR3 DNA reads TGCGCCAGCAGCCAAGAGGGAGCTAGCGGGAGTTCAGAGACCCAGTACTTC. Amino acids: CASSQEGASGSSETQYF. This chain links TRBV4-3 with TRBJ2-5; TRBD2 agrees at 10 bases. Trimming at V came to 0 bases and at J to 4 bases, leaving 8 bases not matched to a gene. The CDR3 is 17 amino acids. The V gene's germline CDR1 is LGHNA and CDR2 YSLEER.

The chain's CDR3 is CASSPQGSSYNEQFF. The CDR3 DNA is TGCGCCAGCAGCCCACAGGGGAGCTCCTACAATGAGCAGTTCTTC. The chain uses TRBV4-3 and TRBJ2-1; 7 nucleotides align to TRBD1. Germline V gives CDR1 LGHNA, CDR2 YSLEER. Losses at the gene ends were 4 bases for V and 0 bases for J; bases not matched to a gene: 3. The CDR3 contains 15 residues.

This chain uses TRBV10-1 with TRBJ2-3, with TRBD2 matching 7 bases. The germline V gene encodes CDR1 WNHNN and CDR2 SYGVQD (reference sequence). V lost 4 bases to trimming and J lost 2 bases; unmatched junction nucleotides: 6. The CDR3 length is 15 residues. CDR3 residues: CASSGSGTITDTQYF. Here the CDR3 DNA reads TGCGCCAGCAGTGGATCCGGGACTATCACAGATACGCAGTATTTT.

This chain uses TRBV27 with TRBJ1-4; possible D gene TRBD1, 5 bases. Germline V CDR1 and CDR2: MNHEY, SMNVEV (reference sequence). CDR3 size: 15 residues. V was cut by 10 bases and J by 0 bases, with 15 bases left in between. The CDR3 protein is CATSRWGATNEKLFF. The CDR3 bases are TGTGCCACCTCAAGGTGGGGGGCAACTAATGAAAAACTGTTTTTT.

This sequence joins TRBV6-1 and TRBJ1-1; tentatively, D is TRBD1 (5 bases). V was cut by 6 bases and J by 6 bases, with 11 bases left in between. The CDR3 contains 12 residues. Germline V gene sequence: CDR1 MNHNS, CDR2 SASEGT. The CDR3 reads CASRGVGAEAFF. The CDR3 nucleotides are TGTGCCAGCAGAGGGGTGGGCGCTGAAGCTTTCTTT.

The rearrangement uses TRBV18 and TRBJ2-7; 12 nucleotides match TRBD1. Germline assignment: CDR1 KGHSH and CDR2 LQKENI. The CDR3 is made up of 19 amino acids. V lost 3 bases to trimming and J lost 3 bases; unmatched junction nucleotides: 15. In DNA form, the CDR3 reads TGTGCCAGCTCACCGTCCGGGACAGGGGGCCCGGGTCGTAACTACGAGCAGTACTTC. Protein sequence: CASSPSGTGGPGRNYEQYF.

V and J are TRBV6-5 and TRBJ2-6, with D tentatively TRBD2 (6 bases). This CDR3 contains 16 residues. CDR1 and CDR2 (germline): MNHEY, SVGAGI. V was shortened by 0 bases and J by 3 bases, with 9 bases between the two germline ends. This CDR3 is CASSYSIGGGANVLTF. CDR3 coding DNA: TGTGCCAGCAGTTACTCGATCGGGGGTGGGGCCAACGTCCTGACTTTC.

The chain combines TRBV2 with TRBJ1-1; D not certain. CDR3 length: 13 residues. Germline V gene lookup returns CDR1 SNHLY and CDR2 FYNNEI. The V and J ends lost 7 bases and 1 base respectively, with 10 bases between them. The CDR3 nucleotides read TGTGCCAGCACTCTACAGTGGAACACTGAAGCTTTCTTT. Its protein product is CASTLQWNTEAFF. The full variable domain, in which reference TRBV2 and TRBJ1-1 provide the parts outside the CDR3, is EPEVTQTPSHQVTQMGQEVILRCVPISNHLYFYWYRQILGQKVEFLVSFYNNEISEKSEIFDDQFSVERPDGSNFTLKIRSTKLEDSAMYFCASTLQWNTEAFFGQGTRLTVV.

The gene calls are TRBV2 and TRBJ1-1; 9 bases match TRBD1. Germline assignment: CDR1 SNHLY and CDR2 FYNNEI. The CDR3 is 14 residues long. After removal of 5 bases from V and 4 bases from J, the junction contained 5 bases not matched to a gene. The CDR3 loop reads CASSYPGQGTEAFF. The CDR3 coding sequence is TGTGCCAGCAGTTACCCGGGACAGGGCACTGAAGCTTTCTTT.

The V and J genes are TRBV7-4 and TRBJ2-6; TRBD2 matches at 8 bases. The ends lost 5 bases at V and 4 bases at J; junction bases unmatched: 19. Looked up from germline, CDR1 is SGHVT and CDR2 is SQSDAQ. The CDR3 totals 20 residues. In nucleotides, the CDR3 is TGTGCCAGCAGCATGGATGTGCTAGCGGGTCCTTTACCCGGGGCCAACGTCCTGACTTTC. Translated, it gives CASSMDVLAGPLPGANVLTF.

The chain is built from TRBV7-8 and TRBJ2-2, with TRBD2 identical over 7 bases. V was pared by 4 bases and J by 6 bases, with 8 bases of the junction left unmatched. The CDR3 is 15 residues long. Per the germline V gene, CDR1 is SGHVS and CDR2 is FQNEAQ. The CDR3 region is CASSSGGERAGELFF. The CDR3 DNA reads TGTGCCAGCAGCTCTGGGGGGGAACGCGCCGGGGAGCTGTTTTTT.

This clone was counted a single time. The limits of the CDR3 on the DNA are not certain, so only TCRdb's listed CDR3 is given. The chain couples TRBV21-1 to TRBJ2-3; no DNA check was done on the table's D call, TRBD2. TRBV21-1 is designated a pseudogene. The CDR3 sequence runs 19 residues, both termini included. CDR3 in amino acids: CASSKVIWASGSSTDTQYF.

This clone was picked up a small number of times. This chain connects TRBV6-5 to TRBJ1-1; D is possibly TRBD1 (5 bases). CDR3 length: 15 amino acids. Germline V gives CDR1 MNHEY, CDR2 SVGAGI. The germline V and J ends were trimmed by 7 bases and 3 bases, with 18 bases remaining between them. Written as DNA, the CDR3 is TGTGCCAGCACCACCCTCTTCGGGGGTGACACTGAAGCTTTCTTT. Translating it yields CASTTLFGGDTEAFF.

This clone was seen only a few times. The chain links TRBV6-1 to TRBJ2-5; D is undetermined. Trimming stripped 5 bases from V and 1 base from J, with 14 bases between. The length of the CDR3 is 15 residues. The germline CDR1 and CDR2 sequences are MNHNS and SASEGT. The CDR3, as DNA: TGTGCCAGCAGTCCGACAATCCGCTTCCAAGAGACCCAGTACTTC. This encodes CASSPTIRFQETQYF.

This clone was counted a single time. The J gene is TRBJ2-3, the V gene TRBV6-1, with TRBD2 matching over 8 bases. The V segment lost 6 bases and the J segment 3 bases; nucleotides outside the gene matches: 8. Germline V gene data show CDR1 as MNHNS and CDR2 as SASEGT. The CDR3 consists of 15 residues. CDR3 protein: CASRETAGETDTQYF. In DNA, the CDR3 is TGTGCCAGCAGGGAAACAGCGGGGGAGACAGATACGCAGTATTTT.

This chain connects TRBV11-2 to TRBJ1-5; TRBD1 is a possible D gene (6 bases). V gave up 1 base and J gave up 6 bases, with 13 bases separating them. The germline CDR1 and CDR2 sequences are SGHAT and FQNNGV. The CDR3 has 15 residues. CDR3 coding DNA: TGTGCCAGCAGCTTAGGCGGCAGGGGAAGTCAGCCCCAGCATTTT. Protein: CASSLGGRGSQPQHF.

The rearrangement links TRBV28 to TRBJ2-5; maybe TRBD1 (6 bases). The length of the CDR3 is 15 residues. Trimming left V 1 base short and J 5 bases short, with 14 bases between. Germline values: CDR1 MDHEN, CDR2 SYDVKM. The CDR3 DNA follows: TGTGCCAGCAGTTTATCGGACAGAGGTGTGGAGACCCAGTACTTC. Translation gives CASSLSDRGVETQYF.

This clone was seen just once. The V gene is TRBV10-3, the J gene TRBJ2-1, with 10 nucleotides matching TRBD1. J was trimmed by 4 bases and V by 6 bases; bases with no gene match: 18. CDR3 length: 19 amino acids. Germline CDR1 ENHRY, CDR2 SYGVKD. The CDR3 DNA reads as TGTGCCATCAGAGGACAGGGGGTTTCTAATCGGGACCCTTACAATGAGCAGTTCTTC. Translating it yields CAIRGQGVSNRDPYNEQFF.

The chain has TRBV5-1 and TRBJ2-3, with TRBD2 matching 13 bases. The CDR3 is 16 amino acids. Germline V lookup: CDR1 SGHRS, CDR2 YFSETQ. V trimming: 0 bases; J trimming: 5 bases; junction bases outside the gene matches: 3. The CDR3 DNA sequence: TGCGCCAGCAGCTTGGGACTAGCGGGAGGAAGAGATACGCAGTATTTT. Translated, it gives CASSLGLAGGRDTQYF.

The chain combines TRBV30 with TRBJ1-4, with a possible D match to TRBD1 (6 bases). V gave up 2 bases and J gave up 8 bases, with 9 bases separating them. The CDR3 sequence is 12 residues long. Germline V gene data show CDR1 as GTSNPN and CDR2 as SVGIG (reference sequence). The CDR3 DNA follows: TGTGCCTGGAGTCGGACAGACGAAAAACTGTTTTTT. This gives the protein CAWSRTDEKLFF.

This clone was detected only once. This chain's CDR3 is CASSFAGGAFYNEQFF. The CDR3 bases are TGTGCCAGTAGTTTCGCAGGGGGCGCATTCTACAATGAGCAGTTCTTC. The V and J genes are TRBV19 and TRBJ2-1; 8 positions match TRBD1. The CDR3 is made up of 16 amino acids. After removal of 5 bases from V and 3 bases from J, the junction contained 9 bases not matched to a gene. CDR1 is LNHDA and CDR2 is SQIVND in the germline V gene (reference sequence).